A single sample is the source of the 14 T cell receptor beta chains below, sequenced in a study of neurological immune-mediated disorders. TCRdb analysed the 5' RACE reads with MiXCR anew, one entry per CDR3 protein. Of 40,000 to 45,000 distinct CDR3 sequences listed, roughly 13% are singletons. The sample taken for sequencing was PBMCs. The source of these receptors is a female donor in good health.

In its sample, this clonotype was seen many times. This chain connects TRBV29-1 to TRBJ1-2, with 10 bases lining up with TRBD1. This CDR3 region has 16 residues. The V and J ends lost 0 bases and 9 bases, in that order; junction bases with no gene match: 13. Germline values: CDR1 SQVTM, CDR2 ANQGSEA. This CDR3 is CSVEEGAGTGDFSYTF. The DNA for the CDR3 is TGCAGCGTTGAAGAAGGGGCCGGGACAGGGGATTTTAGCTACACCTTC.

V and J are TRBV5-5 and TRBJ1-1; TRBD1 might be the D (5 bases). V shed 2 bases and J shed 5 bases, with 7 bases lying between them. Germline loops: CDR1 SGHKS, CDR2 YYEKEE (reference sequence). This CDR3 region has 12 residues. The CDR3 spells CASSFSGTEAFF. CDR3 in DNA: TGTGCCAGCAGCTTTTCAGGGACTGAAGCTTTCTTT.

This clonotype was recorded many times. This chain connects TRBV5-1 to TRBJ1-1; D not certain. The V and J ends lost 4 bases and 5 bases respectively, with 15 bases between them. The CDR3 sequence is 14 residues long. Per the germline V gene, CDR1 is SGHRS and CDR2 is YFSETQ. The CDR3 region has the DNA TGCGCCAGCAGCCTATCCGGGGAGAGGACTGAAGCTTTCTTT. Translating gives CASSLSGERTEAFF.

The V gene is TRBV10-3, the J gene TRBJ2-3; 14 bases are a match to TRBD2. The CDR3 is 17 amino acids. J was trimmed by 4 bases and V by 7 bases; bases with no gene match: 10. The germline CDR1 and CDR2 sequences are ENHRY and SYGVKD. As DNA, the CDR3 is TGTGCCATCATAGATAAGGGACTAGCGGGAGTCGCAGATACGCAGTATTTT. Amino acids: CAIIDKGLAGVADTQYF.

There are many counts of this clonotype. The chain is built from TRBV7-8 and TRBJ1-2; a possible D gene is TRBD1 (6 bases). In germline, CDR1 is SGHVS, CDR2 FQNEAQ. The CDR3 spans 15 residues. The V end was cut by 4 bases, the J end by 8 bases, with 20 bases between. CDR3 nucleotides: TGTGCCAGCAGCTCCGTCCGCGGACAGAAGGTGGGCTACACCTTC. Translating gives CASSSVRGQKVGYTF.

This clonotype was seen at least ten times. This chain uses TRBV9 with TRBJ2-3; D gene uncertain. V was trimmed by 3 bases and J by 0 bases, leaving 5 bases between them. Germline loops: CDR1 SGDLS, CDR2 YYNGEE. This CDR3 region has 13 residues. In nucleotides, the CDR3 is TGTGCCAGCAGCGCCTCGAGCACAGATACGCAGTATTTT. It translates to CASSASSTDTQYF.

Many counts were recorded for this clonotype. The rearrangement links TRBV5-1 to TRBJ2-5, with D uncertain. V shed 1 base and J shed 4 bases, with 2 bases lying between them. Germline V lookup: CDR1 SGHRS, CDR2 YFSETQ. CDR3 size: 11 residues. In nucleotides, the CDR3 is TGCGCCAGCAGCTTGCTAGAGACCCAGTACTTC. It is translated as CASSLLETQYF.

This clonotype was observed at least ten times. V and J are TRBV27 and TRBJ1-1, with TRBD1 matching over 7 bases. Germline values: CDR1 MNHEY, CDR2 SMNVEV (reference sequence). CDR3 size: 14 residues. The J segment lost 3 bases and the V segment lost 8 bases, leaving 9 bases of the junction unmatched. The CDR3 nucleotides read TGTGCCAGCTACGGGGGACAGACTGACACTGAAGCTTTCTTT. Residues: CASYGGQTDTEAFF.

Ten or more counts support this clonotype. The chain couples TRBV12-3 or TRBV12-4 to TRBJ1-5, with unresolved D. The CDR3 spans 13 residues. V was clipped by 4 bases and J by 4 bases, with 8 bases between them. CDR3 in amino acids: CASSYRENQPQHF. CDR3 nucleotide sequence: TGTGCCAGCAGTTATAGGGAAAATCAGCCCCAGCATTTT.

Only a few counts were recorded for this clonotype. V gene TRBV6-5 combines with J gene TRBJ2-7; D gene unclear. The CDR3 is 13 residues long. Trimming removed 2 bases from V and 7 bases from J, with 12 bases in between. Germline assignment: CDR1 MNHEY and CDR2 SVGAGI. CDR3 region: CASSYAISEEQYF. The DNA for the CDR3 is TGTGCCAGCAGTTACGCAATCAGCGAGGAGCAGTACTTC.

This clonotype occurred many times. The chain combines TRBV6-5 with TRBJ2-5, with 15 bases fitting TRBD2. V was clipped by 5 bases and J by 2 bases; unmatched bases: 0. The CDR3 has 15 amino acids. Germline values: CDR1 MNHEY, CDR2 SVGAGI. The DNA for the CDR3 is TGTGCCAGCAGTGGGACTAGCGGGAGGCAAGAGACCCAGTACTTC. Protein product: CASSGTSGRQETQYF.

This clonotype appeared many times. Written as DNA, the CDR3 is TGTGCCAGCAGCTTGCCCTCCACGGGGGAAAAACTGTTTTTT. Protein: CASSLPSTGEKLFF. V and J are TRBV5-5 and TRBJ1-4; no definite D call. Looked up from germline, CDR1 is SGHKS and CDR2 is YYEKEE (reference sequence). V was cut by 1 base and J by 8 bases, with 12 bases left in between. The CDR3 extends over 14 amino acids.

Points on this clonotype: This may arise from a read error, as a much more abundant clone is one base away. The chain joins TRBV3-1 to TRBJ2-1; a possible D gene is TRBD2 (6 bases). This CDR3 has 11 amino acids. Germline CDR1 reads LGHDT; CDR2 reads YNNKEL (reference sequence). CDR3 nucleotide sequence: TGTGCCAGCAGCAGCGGGCCGACCCGGGTCTTC. Translated, it gives CASSSGPTRVF.

This clonotype was found many times. The rearrangement links TRBV5-1 to TRBJ2-2; maybe TRBD1 (6 bases). The length of the CDR3 is 13 residues. In germline, CDR1 is SGHRS, CDR2 YFSETQ. V was shortened by 3 bases and J by 5 bases, with 8 bases between the two germline ends. CDR3 sequence reads: CASSWTVTGELFF. The DNA for the CDR3 is TGCGCCAGCAGCTGGACAGTTACCGGGGAGCTGTTTTTT.